This T cell receptor (beta chain) was documented in a study of neurological immune-mediated disorders. 5'RACE with 10-nucleotide random UMIs generated the cDNA. TCRdb recomputed calls from the 5' RACE reads with MiXCR, one row per CDR3 protein. In the table there are over 55,000 distinct CDR3 sequences, roughly 10% of which are singletons. Time point reported: longitudinal time-point 2. Unsorted libraries were generated from 2 million PBMCs. These cells had been stored in RNAlater at -80 C. Findings of the study overall: Sharing of CDR3 amino acid sequences among expanded clones across subjects was absent, suggesting private repertoires in all groups.

This clonotype appeared many times. Its specificity is not known. This CDR3 has 13 residues. Germline loops: CDR1 SGHTA, CDR2 FQGNSA. V lost 2 bases and J lost 1, with 4 bases in between. The sequence came from a man aged 25-45 years in good health. The sequenced sample consisted of PBMCs. The chain is built from TRBV7-2 and TRBJ2-3; D ambiguous. This CDR3 reads CASSLQGTDTQYF. Written as DNA, the CDR3 is TGTGCCAGCAGCTTACAGGGCACAGATACGCAGTATTTT.